The 10 T cell receptor beta chains listed next were all sequenced from one sample in a study of shared clonotypes between healthy human individuals. The method was immunoSEQ multiplex PCR; TCRdb's version includes in-frame clones alone and lacks a portion of them. The sample carries approximately 710,000 clones, 80% to 95% recorded once. Sequenced: memory CD8+ T cells from PBMCs. The subset denotes: CD45RO+ cells pooled with CCR7-negative TemRA cells. The receptors were gathered from a man aged 18-30 years in good health. Some clones in this sample may be carry-over from other donors' samples.

The chain uses TRBV12-5 and TRBJ2-3, with 7 bases aligning to TRBD1. From germline, CDR1 is LGHNT and CDR2 FRNRAP. The CDR3 spans 15 residues. V was clipped by 6 bases and J by 1 base; unmatched bases: 7. CDR3 in DNA: TGTGCTAGTGGCCCCGGGACAGCGGGCACAGATACGCAGTATTTT. Protein product: CASGPGTAGTDTQYF.

This clone was detected only a few times. The rearrangement joins TRBV19 to TRBJ2-7, with a weak D call TRBD2 (5 bases). The CDR3 runs 12 residues. In germline, CDR1 is LNHDA, CDR2 SQIVND (reference sequence). V lost 6 bases and J 3 bases, leaving 9 bases between the germline ends. The CDR3 DNA sequence: TGTGCCAGTAGCGACGAGGGCTACGAGCAGTACTTC. Its translation is CASSDEGYEQYF.

There are a few counts of this clone. The chain has TRBV5-6 and TRBJ2-7, with a tentative D call TRBD1 (6 bases). This CDR3 region has 13 residues. Germline V gene lookup returns CDR1 SGHDT and CDR2 YYEEEE. V lost 5 bases to trimming and J lost 6 bases, with 15 bases between them. The CDR3 DNA reads as TGTGCCAGCAGTACGGGACAAAGTGTCGAGCAGTACTTC. As protein: CASSTGQSVEQYF.

V usage is TRBV30 and J usage is TRBJ1-1, with D perhaps TRBD1 (6 bases). CDR1 is GTSNPN and CDR2 is SVGIG in the germline V gene (reference sequence). The CDR3 loop spans 15 amino acids. The V and J ends lost 0 bases and 3 bases respectively, with 14 bases between them. In DNA form, the CDR3 reads TGTGCCTGGAGTGTAGGTTTGGACAGACACACTGAAGCTTTCTTT. Its protein product is CAWSVGLDRHTEAFF.

The chain is built from TRBV6-1 and TRBJ2-1, with 8 bases identical to TRBD2. With 1 base clipped from V and 4 bases from J, the junction kept 6 bases outside the gene matches. Germline V gives CDR1 MNHNS, CDR2 SASEGT. The CDR3 has 16 residues. DNA for the CDR3: TGTGCCAGCAGTGAAGACCTAGCGGGCGCGTACAATGAGCAGTTCTTC. This gives the protein CASSEDLAGAYNEQFF.

The sample holds one count of this clone. The rearrangement uses TRBV10-3 and TRBJ2-7; TRBD2 aligns across 11 bases. The CDR3 has 16 amino acids. Germline CDR1 ENHRY, CDR2 SYGVKD. J gave up 0 bases and V 0 bases, and 1 base lay outside the gene matches. The CDR3 sequence: CAISESSGRASYEQYF. As DNA, the CDR3 is TGTGCCATCAGTGAGTCTAGCGGGAGGGCCTCCTACGAGCAGTACTTC.

This clone showed up just once. The chain employs TRBV7-9 and TRBJ1-1; D ambiguous. Between the trimmed V and J ends, which lost 8 bases and 3 bases, there was a span of 13 bases. This CDR3 region has 13 residues. Germline values: CDR1 SEHNR, CDR2 FQNEAQ (reference sequence). Written as DNA, the CDR3 is TGTGCCAGCTTGTCAAGCCGGGACACTGAAGCTTTCTTT. This encodes CASLSSRDTEAFF.

Note on this clone: It may be a read error: a sequence one base away is much more abundant. Other DNA sequences within the sample encode an identical CDR3. The rearrangement links TRBV28 to TRBJ2-1; D gene ambiguous. Trimming removed 6 bases at V and 5 bases at J, with 2 bases between. Germline V gives CDR1 MDHEN, CDR2 SYDVKM. The CDR3 loop spans 10 amino acids. The CDR3 region has the DNA TGTGCCAGCAGCGACAATGAGCAGTTCTTC. Translation gives CASSDNEQFF. Looking up the rest from reference TRBV28 and TRBJ2-1 gives the full variable domain: DVKVTQSSRYLVKRTGEKVFLECVQDMDHENMFWYRQDPGLGLRLIYFSYDVKMKEKGDIPEGYSVSREKKERFSLILESASTNQTSMYLCASSDNEQFFGPGTRLTVL.

This chain joins TRBV27 and TRBJ1-1; D not resolved. Trimming removed 3 bases at V and 4 bases at J, with 12 bases between. This CDR3 has 14 amino acids. Germline loops: CDR1 MNHEY, CDR2 SMNVEV (reference sequence). In DNA, the CDR3 is TGTGCCAGCAGTTTTCTGGAAGGGCCCACTGAAGCTTTCTTT. This translates into CASSFLEGPTEAFF.

V usage is TRBV2 and J usage is TRBJ2-1; D may be TRBD2 (6 bases). V shed 6 bases and J shed 3 bases, with 12 bases lying between them. Germline CDR1 SNHLY, CDR2 FYNNEI. The CDR3 is made up of 14 amino acids. DNA of the CDR3: TGTGCCAGCAGGGGAGGACTGATCTACAATGAGCAGTTCTTC. It specifies CASRGGLIYNEQFF.